A selection of T cell receptor beta chains follows, all from one sample in a study of shared T cell receptors in the human thymus. Method: immunoSEQ multiplex PCR; TCRdb's copy keeps in-frame clones and lacks some. The table lists hundreds of thousands of clones, around 87% of them singletons. The same data also went into a second study, on human thymus T cells.

Sequencing was performed on thymocytes. Receptor source: a boy younger than two with a congenital heart defect. CDR3s include the opening cysteine and the closing phenylalanine or tryptophan. A D gene is named only where the DNA matches it firmly. For some rows the clone size is stated as once, few or many, or as a class when expanded; others skip it.

abundance	v_gene	d_gene	j_gene	CDR3aa	CDR3nt
NA	TRBV7-2	TRBD2	TRBJ2-2	CASSSGTSGGLFTGELFF	TGTGCCAGCAGCTCAGGGACTAGCGGGGGCCTTTTCACCGGGGAGCTGTTTTTT
NA	TRBV19	NA	TRBJ1-1	CASSIPTEAFF	TGTGCCAGTAGTATACCTACTGAAGCTTTCTTT
NA	TRBV4-3	NA	TRBJ1-5	CASSQARQGNQPQHF	TGCGCCAGCAGCCAAGCTAGACAGGGCAATCAGCCCCAGCATTTT
NA	TRBV7-2	NA	TRBJ1-2	CASKKSGGGYTF	TGTGCCAGCAAGAAGTCCGGAGGGGGCTACACCTTC
NA	TRBV25-1	TRBD1	TRBJ1-1	CASSDRGDGTPGSTEAFF	TGTGCCAGCAGTGACAGGGGGGACGGCACTCCAGGGTCCACTGAAGCTTTCTTT
NA	TRBV28	NA	TRBJ2-4	CASSLYSNIQYF	TGTGCCAGCAGTTTATACTCCAACATTCAGTACTTC
NA	TRBV2	NA	TRBJ2-7	CASKPRARRTYEQYF	TGTGCCAGCAAACCCCGAGCCAGGAGGACCTACGAGCAGTACTTC
NA	TRBV14	NA	TRBJ2-1	CASSHWGQGPSSYNEQFF	TGTGCCAGCAGCCATTGGGGTCAGGGGCCTAGCTCCTACAATGAGCAGTTCTTC
NA	TRBV2	TRBD2	TRBJ2-1	CASSQSLAGLRPHNEQFF	TGTGCCAGCAGTCAGAGTCTAGCGGGGCTCCGACCGCACAATGAGCAGTTCTTC
few	TRBV7-9	TRBD1	TRBJ2-2	CASSLPGTGFTGELFF	TGTGCCAGCAGCTTGCCCGGGACAGGGTTCACCGGGGAGCTGTTTTTT
NA	TRBV28	NA	TRBJ1-2	CASRSTGRGYTF	TGTGCCAGCAGGTCGACAGGACGCGGCTACACCTTC
NA	TRBV14	NA	TRBJ2-2	CASSRGYSGTGELFF	TGTGCCAGCAGCCGTGGGTATTCCGGGACCGGGGAGCTGTTTTTT
few	TRBV4-3	TRBD1	TRBJ1-1	CASSQRTGRKETDTEAFF	TGCGCCAGCAGCCAGAGGACAGGGAGGAAGGAAACGGACACTGAAGCTTTCTTT
NA	TRBV2	NA	TRBJ2-2	CASSIRGRAVGDTGELFF	TGTGCCAGCAGTATTCGCGGTCGGGCCGTAGGGGACACCGGGGAGCTGTTTTTT
NA	TRBV14	TRBD1	TRBJ1-2	CASSPHWATGPSNYGYTF	TGTGCCAGCAGCCCCCACTGGGCGACAGGGCCTTCTAACTATGGCTACACCTTC
NA	TRBV4-3	TRBD1	TRBJ1-2	CASSSGQGPDYGYTF	TGCGCCAGCAGCTCGGGACAGGGACCGGACTATGGCTACACCTTC
NA	TRBV30	TRBD1	TRBJ2-2	CAWSNRGYSTGELFF	TGTGCCTGGAGTAACAGGGGGTATTCGACCGGGGAGCTGTTTTTT
NA	TRBV4-2	TRBD1	TRBJ1-5	CASSQDRGRVQPQHF	TGTGCCAGCAGCCAAGACAGGGGGCGCGTTCAGCCCCAGCATTTT
NA	TRBV7-2	NA	TRBJ2-7	CASSPNTGLEQYF	TGTGCCAGCAGCCCAAACACAGGGCTCGAGCAGTACTTC
NA	TRBV27	NA	TRBJ1-4	CASSPDRDNEKLFF	TGTGCCAGCAGTCCTGACAGAGATAATGAAAAACTGTTTTTT
NA	TRBV15	NA	TRBJ2-7	CATSRDIRVSFYEQYF	TGTGCCACCAGCAGAGATATCCGTGTTTCCTTCTACGAGCAGTACTTC
once	TRBV28	NA	TRBJ2-7	CASSLTRQSYEQYF	TGTGCCAGCAGTTTGACCAGACAGAGCTACGAGCAGTACTTC
NA	TRBV7-9	TRBD1	TRBJ2-7	CASSLQGAVDEQYF	TGTGCCAGCAGCTTACAGGGGGCCGTCGACGAGCAGTACTTC
NA	TRBV5-1	NA	TRBJ1-2	CASSLCGCNYGYTF	TGCGCCAGCAGCTTGTGCGGGTGTAACTATGGCTACACCTTC
NA	TRBV28	TRBD1	TRBJ1-1	CASTVPQGENTEAFF	TGTGCCAGCACCGTTCCTCAGGGGGAGAACACTGAAGCTTTCTTT
NA	TRBV4-3	NA	TRBJ2-7	CASSHWTAHSYEQYF	TGCGCCAGCAGCCACTGGACTGCCCACTCCTACGAGCAGTACTTC
NA	TRBV28	NA	TRBJ1-4	CASSLGQVNEKLFF	TGTGCCAGCAGTTTGGGGCAGGTTAATGAAAAACTGTTTTTT
NA	TRBV11-3	NA	TRBJ2-2	CASSLDRPGQNTGELFF	TGTGCCAGCAGCTTAGATAGGCCGGGACAAAACACCGGGGAGCTGTTTTTT
few	TRBV4-1	NA	TRBJ1-5	CASSQARAGITYQPQHF	TGCGCCAGCAGCCAAGCTAGGGCGGGGATAACCTATCAGCCCCAGCATTTT
NA	TRBV5-6	NA	TRBJ1-5	CASSLTGNQPQHF	TGTGCCAGCAGCTTGACGGGCAATCAGCCCCAGCATTTT
NA	TRBV6-5	NA	TRBJ2-7	CASSYSLDGPFEQYF	TGTGCCAGCAGTTACTCTCTAGATGGCCCTTTCGAGCAGTACTTC
NA	TRBV25-1	TRBD1	TRBJ2-2	CASSEARDRGHAGELFF	TGTGCCAGCAGTGAAGCAAGGGACAGGGGGCATGCCGGGGAGCTGTTTTTT
NA	TRBV6-5	NA	TRBJ1-4	CASSYSGGTNEKLFF	TGTGCCAGCAGTTACTCGGGAGGGACTAATGAAAAACTGTTTTTT
NA	TRBV27	NA	TRBJ2-3	CASSAPGSSTDTQYF	TGTGCCAGCAGTGCCCCGGGGAGTAGCACAGATACGCAGTATTTT
NA	TRBV4-1	NA	TRBJ2-1	CASSQAGFSSYNEQFF	TGCGCCAGCAGCCAAGCGGGTTTTAGTAGCTACAATGAGCAGTTCTTC
NA	TRBV18	TRBD1	TRBJ1-2	CASSTGTGDGYTF	TGTGCCAGCTCAACCGGAACAGGGGATGGCTACACCTTC
NA	TRBV25-1	TRBD1	TRBJ1-1	CASSVQGLNTEAFF	TGTGCCAGCAGTGTACAGGGGCTGAACACTGAAGCTTTCTTT
NA	TRBV27	TRBD2	TRBJ2-7	CASSPPAGGVYEQYF	TGTGCCAGCAGTCCCCCGGCCGGGGGGGTCTACGAGCAGTACTTC
NA	TRBV19	TRBD2	TRBJ2-7	CASSSTLADKTYEQYF	TGTGCCAGTAGTTCAACGCTAGCGGATAAGACCTACGAGCAGTACTTC
NA	TRBV10-3	NA	TRBJ1-1	CAISDTGGRDTEAFF	TGTGCCATCAGTGATACGGGGGGTCGAGACACTGAAGCTTTCTTT
NA	TRBV12-5	NA	TRBJ2-7	CASGLEPTGTYEQYF	TGTGCTAGTGGTTTGGAGCCGACGGGGACCTACGAGCAGTACTTC
NA	TRBV7-2	NA	TRBJ2-7	CASSAQQGLPYEQYF	TGTGCCAGCAGCGCGCAACAGGGTCTCCCCTACGAGCAGTACTTC
NA	TRBV4-1	NA	TRBJ2-5	CASSQDRSPGETQYF	TGCGCCAGCAGCCAAGATCGGAGCCCCGGGGAGACCCAGTACTTC
NA	TRBV7-9	NA	TRBJ2-1	CASTLGQANNEQFF	TGTGCCAGCACCTTAGGGCAGGCGAACAATGAGCAGTTCTTC
few	TRBV28	NA	TRBJ1-3	CASSFGLEYGNTIYF	TGTGCCAGCAGTTTCGGGTTGGAGTACGGAAACACCATATATTTT
NA	TRBV7-2	TRBD2	TRBJ2-7	CASSLFQPKLGLAGFEQYF	TGTGCCAGCAGCTTATTCCAACCAAAACTGGGACTAGCGGGGTTCGAGCAGTACTTC
NA	TRBV7-9	TRBD1	TRBJ2-2	CASSADREGSGELFF	TGTGCCAGCAGCGCGGACAGGGAAGGATCCGGGGAGCTGTTTTTT
NA	TRBV4-3	NA	TRBJ2-1	CASRNSGFNNEQFF	TGCGCCAGCAGAAATAGCGGATTTAACAATGAGCAGTTCTTC
NA	TRBV28	NA	TRBJ2-7	CASSSRDSTPYEQYF	TGTGCCAGCAGTTCCCGGGACTCTACCCCCTACGAGCAGTACTTC
NA	TRBV14	TRBD2	TRBJ2-7	CASSLGGGSEQYF	TGTGCCAGCAGCCTCGGGGGAGGGAGCGAGCAGTACTTC
NA	TRBV6-5	NA	TRBJ2-1	CASSPKTSSDEQFF	TGTGCCAGCAGTCCTAAGACTAGTAGCGATGAGCAGTTCTTC
NA	TRBV4-1	TRBD1	TRBJ1-2	CASSQDETGGYLDGYTF	TGCGCCAGCAGCCAAGACGAGACAGGGGGCTATCTGGATGGCTACACCTTC
NA	TRBV6-5	NA	TRBJ2-7	CASSFDLSGNYEQYF	TGTGCCAGCAGTTTTGACCTCTCAGGAAACTACGAGCAGTACTTC